Sequencing of this TCR beta chain was carried out in a study of blood T cell repertoires in COVID-19. Libraries were prepared by immunoSEQ multiplex PCR; TCRdb keeps only in-frame clonotypes and omits some of them. The sample lists about 220,000 clones; roughly 80% were seen once. While infection was still active, Seattle patients were enrolled and then followed longitudinally. This CDR3 region has 13 residues. Between the trimmed V and J ends, which lost 4 bases and 3 bases, there was a span of 13 bases. Germline V gene lookup returns CDR1 GTSNPN and CDR2 SVGIG (reference sequence). This receptor was obtained from a woman between 70 and 85 years old with COVID-19, enrolled during active disease. The specimen was peripheral blood. The chain links TRBV30 to TRBJ2-7; TRBD2 might be the D (7 bases). The CDR3 region has the DNA TGTGCCTGGAATTGGGGGGGCCACTACGAGCAGTACTTC. Translating gives CAWNWGGHYEQYF.